This T cell receptor beta chain comes out of a study of cytomegalovirus exposure and HLA in healthy donors. The CDR3 extends over 14 amino acids. V was shortened by 1 base and J by 5 bases, with 10 bases between the two germline ends. The germline V gene encodes CDR1 SGHTS and CDR2 YDEGEE. Study-wide results and caveats: Researchers counted some 150 TCR beta chains as cytomegalovirus-associated. In presence/absence analyses, roughly uniform sequencing depth across donors was assumed. From TCR beta sequences, most subjects' HLA-A and HLA-B alleles were reportedly predicted accurately.

Remarks on this clone: The antigen is not known.

Primers included in the PCR were 60 Vbeta and 13 Jbeta primers. The method was immunoSEQ multiplex PCR; TCRdb's version includes in-frame clones alone and lacks a portion of them. The sample lists 50,000 or so clones, roughly 77% seen once, with over 2.5% in the top ten. The chain combines TRBV5-8 with TRBJ2-4; D remains unclear. What was sequenced was PBMCs. The TCR sequence derives from a female donor in good health and CMV-seronegative. In nucleotides, the CDR3 is TGTGCCAGCAGCTTGACCGGGTACCAAAACATTCAGTACTTC. Translating it yields CASSLTGYQNIQYF.